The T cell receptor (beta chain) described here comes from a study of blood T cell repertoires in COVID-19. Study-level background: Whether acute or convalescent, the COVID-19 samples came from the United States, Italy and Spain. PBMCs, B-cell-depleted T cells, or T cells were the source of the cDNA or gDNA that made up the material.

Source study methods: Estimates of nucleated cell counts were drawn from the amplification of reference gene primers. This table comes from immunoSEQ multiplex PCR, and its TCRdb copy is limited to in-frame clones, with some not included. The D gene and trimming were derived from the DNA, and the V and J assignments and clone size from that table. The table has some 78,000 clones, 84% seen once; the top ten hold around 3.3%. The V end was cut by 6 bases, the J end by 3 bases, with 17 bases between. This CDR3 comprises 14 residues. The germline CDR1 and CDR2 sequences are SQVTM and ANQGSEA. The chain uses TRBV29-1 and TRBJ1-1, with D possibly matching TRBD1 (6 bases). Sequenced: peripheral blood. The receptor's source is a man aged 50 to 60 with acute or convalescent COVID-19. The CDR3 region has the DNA TGCAGCGTCCAATTATCAGGGGACCACACTGAAGCTTTCTTT. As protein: CSVQLSGDHTEAFF.